This is a list of T cell receptor beta chains from one sample in a study of tumor-infiltrating lymphocytes in primary liver carcinoma. TCRdb used MiXCR to reprocess the multiplex PCR reads, holding one entry per CDR3 protein. The repertoire holds fewer than 250,000 distinct CDR3 sequences, over 80% seen once, with 15% to 20% in the top ten. Sequencing was done on a sample of tumor tissue from primary liver carcinoma. These receptor sequences come from a man in his forties or fifties with primary liver carcinoma and hepatitis B virus infection. Both conserved end residues are part of each CDR3. The order of the fields is clone size, J gene, D gene, V gene, CDR3 protein, CDR3 DNA. A D gene is named only where the DNA matches it firmly. Clone size is not always given. Where it is, it says once, few, many or a class for expanded clones.

NA,TRBJ2-3,NA,TRBV29-1,CSVGQIRTYTQCF,TGCAGCGTTGGCCAGATTCGGACATATACGCAGTGTTTT
NA,TRBJ2-1,NA,TRBV28,CANSLKVMQFF,TGTGCCAACAGTTTAAAAGTGATGCAGTTCTTC
few,TRBJ2-3,NA,TRBV6-5,CASNPGLAETDTQYF,TGTGCCAGCAACCCAGGATTAGCGGAAACAGATACGCAGTACTTT
NA,TRBJ2-3,TRBD1,TRBV13,CATNPGTGGTDTQYF,TGTGCCACCAACCCTGGGACAGGGGGCACAGATACGCAGTATTTT
NA,TRBJ2-3,TRBD1,TRBV29-1,CSVSETGASDKRYF,TGCAGCGTTTCCGAGACAGGGGCGTCAGATAAGCGGTATTTT
many,TRBJ2-7,NA,TRBV10-2,CASIDNWGRPEQYF,TGCGCCAGCATAGACAACTGGGGTCGACCCGAGCAGTACTTC
many,TRBJ1-2,NA,TRBV6-6,CASRKPDSFYGYTF,TGTGCCAGCAGAAAACCGGACAGCTTCTATGGCTACACCTTC
large,TRBJ1-2,TRBD1,TRBV12-3/TRBV12-4,CAIGQGVDGYTF,TGTGCCATCGGACAGGGGGTCGATGGCTACACCTTC
NA,TRBJ1-2,TRBD1,TRBV6-6,CASSLDRDFYVYTF,TGTGCCAGCAGCCTCGACAGGGACTTCTATGTCTACACCTTT
NA,TRBJ1-2,NA,TRBV6-5,CASTDGRGCTF,TGTGCCAGCACCGATGGGAGAGGTTGCACCTTC
once,TRBJ2-7,TRBD1,TRBV6-6,CASSPRQGPFYELYF,TGTGCCAGCAGTCCGCGACAGGGACCGTTCTACGAGCTGTACTTT
NA,TRBJ1-2,TRBD1,TRBV6-1,CANSEGILTGISGYTF,TGTGCCAACAGTGAAGGAATTCTGACAGGGATCAGTGGCTACACCTTC
NA,TRBJ1-4,NA,TRBV9,CASSAQMGCEKLFF,TGTGCCAGCAGCGCCCAAATGGGTTGCGAAAAACTGTTTTTT
NA,TRBJ2-1,NA,TRBV11-3,CVSSLGALGLPHNEQFF,TGTGTCAGCAGCTTAGGCGCACTGGGACTCCCCCACAATGAGCAGTTCTTC
NA,TRBJ1-6,NA,TRBV29-1,CSVAQYNSPFHF,TGCAGCGTTGCTCAGTATAATTCACCCTTCCATTTT
NA,TRBJ1-1,NA,TRBV29-1,CSVAEAFF,TGTAGCGTAGCAGAAGCTTTCTTT
many,TRBJ2-5,NA,TRBV7-9,CASSNQETQYF,TGTGCCAGCAGCAACCAAGAGACCCAGTACTTC